The 25 T cell receptor beta chains below were found in one sample sequenced in a study of T cell responses to AZD1222 COVID-19 vaccine. Measured with immunoSEQ multiplex PCR; TCRdb has only the in-frame clones, and not every one. The sample includes some 170,000 clones, about 87% seen only once; the top ten take more than 3.5%. The source was peripheral blood, collected 28 days after the second dose of the MenACWY control vaccine. These TCRs come from an adult who received the MenACWY meningococcal vaccine as a control.

This clone is a singleton in its sample. The chain recombines TRBV3-1 (or the pseudogene TRBV3-2) with TRBJ1-1, with a possible D match to TRBD1 (5 bases). The CDR3 is 13 amino acids. Germline V gene lookup returns CDR1 LGHDT and CDR2 YNNKEL (reference sequence). Trimming removed 4 bases at V and 4 bases at J, with 10 bases between. The CDR3 region is CASSPPGVTEAFF. CDR3 DNA: TGTGCCAGCAGCCCCCCGGGGGTCACTGAAGCTTTCTTT.

V is TRBV6-5 and J is TRBJ2-7; 9 bases agree with TRBD2. Trimming removed 6 bases from V and 3 bases from J; junction bases left unmatched: 6. CDR1 and CDR2 (germline): MNHEY, SVGAGI. The CDR3 is 14 amino acids. CDR3 region: CASSPAGGGYEQYF. The CDR3 DNA reads as TGTGCCAGCAGCCCCGCGGGGGGGGGCTACGAGCAGTACTTC.

V gene TRBV6-1 combines with J gene TRBJ1-2; 10 positions match TRBD1. The CDR3 has 16 amino acids. The V and J ends lost 0 bases and 7 bases, in that order; junction bases with no gene match: 8. Germline CDR1 reads MNHNS; CDR2 reads SASEGT. The CDR3 region is CASSEALGTGVRGYTF. Written as DNA, the CDR3 is TGTGCCAGCAGTGAAGCGCTCGGGACAGGGGTACGTGGCTACACCTTC.

The CDR3 sequence is CASSLGGLRGNSPLHF. The DNA of the CDR3 is TGTGCCAGCAGCTTAGGCGGTCTGCGGGGGAATTCACCCCTCCACTTT. The chain is built from TRBV7-2 and TRBJ1-6; maybe TRBD1 (5 bases). V lost 1 base and J lost 7, with 14 bases in between. Germline lookup yields CDR1 SGHTA and CDR2 FQGNSA. There are 16 residues in the CDR3. The full variable domain, with the rest looked up from reference TRBV7-2 and TRBJ1-6, is GAGVSQSPSNKVTEKGKDVELRCDPISGHTALYWYRQSLGQGLEFLIYFQGNSAPDKSGLPSDRFSAERTGGSVSTLTIQRTQQEDSAVYLCASSLGGLRGNSPLHFGNGTRLTVT.

A few counts support this clone. The V call is TRBV2, the J call TRBJ1-2; D is uncertain. Looked up from germline, CDR1 is SNHLY and CDR2 is FYNNEI. CDR3 length equals 14 residues. With 5 bases removed from V and 6 bases from J, the gap between germline ends came to 16 bases. The CDR3 protein is CASSLDGISHGYTF. CDR3 in DNA: TGTGCCAGCAGTTTAGACGGGATCTCTCATGGCTACACCTTC. Complete variable domain (other parts from reference TRBV2 and TRBJ1-2): EPEVTQTPSHQVTQMGQEVILRCVPISNHLYFYWYRQILGQKVEFLVSFYNNEISEKSEIFDDQFSVERPDGSNFTLKIRSTKLEDSAMYFCASSLDGISHGYTFGSGTRLTVV.

This sequence joins TRBV7-9 and TRBJ1-6; 9 bases fit TRBD1. Germline V lookup: CDR1 SEHNR, CDR2 FQNEAQ (reference sequence). V lost 5 bases, J lost 8 bases, and 10 bases stayed unmatched. This CDR3 contains 16 residues. CDR3 DNA: TGTGCCAGCAGCCGGACAGGGGCCCCACCAGATTCACCCCTCCACTTT. Its translation is CASSRTGAPPDSPLHF.

The chain employs TRBV15 and TRBJ1-6, with D hard to call. In germline, CDR1 is LNHNV, CDR2 YYDKDF (reference sequence). CDR3 length equals 17 residues. V dropped 5 bases and J dropped 3 bases, with 17 bases sitting between them. CDR3 sequence: CATSAYPTAYYNSPLHF. The DNA for the CDR3 is TGTGCCACCAGCGCCTATCCGACTGCATACTATAATTCACCCCTCCACTTT.

The CDR3 DNA sequence: TGTGCCAGCAGCTTAGGGGACAGCGAATGGCCCCAGCATTTT. It specifies CASSLGDSEWPQHF. The genes are TRBV7-9 and TRBJ1-5; 7 bases are a match to TRBD1. This CDR3 comprises 14 residues. Germline CDR1 and CDR2: SEHNR and FQNEAQ (reference sequence). The V segment lost 1 base and the J segment 9 bases; nucleotides outside the gene matches: 6.

Only a few counts were recorded for this clone. The gene calls are TRBV2 and TRBJ2-2, with D tentatively TRBD2 (7 bases). From germline, CDR1 is SNHLY and CDR2 FYNNEI. V lost 6 bases, J lost 4 bases, and 15 bases lay in between. This CDR3 region has 15 residues. The CDR3 DNA reads TGTGCCAGCAGGGGGGGGACAAAATCCACCGGGGAGCTGTTTTTT. Protein: CASRGGTKSTGELFF. Full variable domain (rest looked up from reference TRBV2 and TRBJ2-2): EPEVTQTPSHQVTQMGQEVILRCVPISNHLYFYWYRQILGQKVEFLVSFYNNEISEKSEIFDDQFSVERPDGSNFTLKIRSTKLEDSAMYFCASRGGTKSTGELFFGEGSRLTVL.

The chain uses TRBV4-2 and TRBJ2-5; the D gene could be TRBD1 or TRBD2 (5 bases each). Trimming shortened V by 1 base and J by 5 bases, and 5 bases separated the two germline ends. The CDR3 length is 12 residues. Germline CDR1 and CDR2: LGHNA and YNFKEQ. The CDR3 reads CASSQGGETQYF. The CDR3 region has the DNA TGTGCCAGCAGCCAAGGGGGGGAGACCCAGTACTTC.

The chain joins TRBV19 to TRBJ2-7; TRBD1 or TRBD2 may be the D gene (6 bases each). With 1 base removed from V and 0 bases from J, the gap between germline ends came to 10 bases. The CDR3 consists of 15 residues. The germline V gene encodes CDR1 LNHDA and CDR2 SQIVND (reference sequence). CDR3 nucleotides: TGTGCCAGTAGTATAGTTGGAGGGGGCTCCTACGAGCAGTACTTC. It specifies CASSIVGGGSYEQYF. The full variable domain, rest sourced from reference TRBV19 and TRBJ2-7, is DGGITQSPKYLFRKEGQNVTLSCEQNLNHDAMYWYRQDPGQGLRLIYYSQIVNDFQKGDIAEGYSVSREKKESFPLTVTSAQKNPTAFYLCASSIVGGGSYEQYFGPGTRLTVT.

The V call is TRBV21-1, the J call TRBJ2-3. TRBV21-1 is deemed a pseudogene. The CDR3 covers 16 residues. The CDR3, as DNA: TGTGCCAGCAGCAAAGGAGGACCGGGCCCCAGAAATACGCAGTATTTT. This sequence encodes CASSKGGPGPRNTQYF.

Remarks on this clone: The same CDR3 can be traced to other DNA sequences in this sample. J is TRBJ2-2 and V is TRBV5-6; D is uncertain. Germline-derived CDR1 and CDR2 are SGHDT and YYEEEE. The CDR3 is made up of 14 amino acids. Trimming removed 0 bases at V and 1 base at J, with 4 bases between. The CDR3, as DNA: TGTGCCAGCAGCTTGGGACAGAACACCGGGGAGCTGTTTTTT. Translated: CASSLGQNTGELFF.

DNA of the CDR3: TGTGCCAGCAGCAATCGGGAGCCGATGTCCTACAATGAGCAGTTCTTC. Encoded protein: CASSNREPMSYNEQFF. V gene TRBV9 combines with J gene TRBJ2-1, with TRBD2 as a possible D gene (6 bases). Trimming cost V 4 bases and J 1 base, with 15 bases left between them. This CDR3 has 16 amino acids. The germline gives CDR1 SGDLS, CDR2 YYNGEE.

The genes are TRBV7-9 and TRBJ1-2, with TRBD1 as a possible D gene (5 bases). This CDR3 spans 14 amino acids. CDR1 and CDR2 from the germline V gene are SEHNR and FQNEAQ (reference sequence). V lost 3 bases, J lost 4 bases, and 12 bases lay in between. CDR3 DNA sequence: TGTGCCAGCAGCTTCCGGGACCTATCCTATGGCTACACCTTC. This codes for CASSFRDLSYGYTF.

The V and J genes are TRBV19 and TRBJ2-7, with TRBD1 matching 9 bases. The germline CDR1 and CDR2 sequences are LNHDA and SQIVND (reference sequence). CDR3 length equals 16 residues. The V and J ends lost 5 bases and 1 base, in that order; junction bases with no gene match: 9. The CDR3 bases are TGTGCCAGTAGTTCGGCCGGGACAGGGCCTTCCTACGAGCAGTACTTC. This sequence encodes CASSSAGTGPSYEQYF.

This chain links TRBV6-5 with TRBJ2-5, with D unresolved. The CDR3 covers 12 residues. Trimming removed 7 bases at V and 4 bases at J, with 10 bases between. Germline-derived CDR1 and CDR2 are MNHEY and SVGAGI. CDR3 sequence (DNA): TGTGCCAGCAAAGATATCGTAGAGACCCAGTACTTC. Translated: CASKDIVETQYF.

CDR3 in DNA: TGTGCCAGCAGTTTCTGGGGAGGGAACGAGCAGTACTTC. This codes for CASSFWGGNEQYF. This chain joins TRBV12-3 or TRBV12-4 and TRBJ2-7; 7 bases map to TRBD2. V trimming: 3 bases; J trimming: 5 bases; junction bases outside the gene matches: 4. The length of the CDR3 is 13 residues.

The V and J genes are TRBV5-1 and TRBJ2-5; D perhaps matches TRBD1 (6 bases). Germline values: CDR1 SGHRS, CDR2 YFSETQ. This CDR3 is 17 amino acids long. Trimming left V 1 base short and J 5 bases short, with 21 bases between. In DNA form, the CDR3 reads TGCGCCAGCAGCTTGAGGGACATCGCTGGGGGTTTGGAGACCCAGTACTTC. Its translation: CASSLRDIAGGLETQYF.

V is TRBV5-1 and J is TRBJ1-1; a possible D gene is TRBD1 (5 bases). Looked up from germline, CDR1 is SGHRS and CDR2 is YFSETQ. V lost 2 bases, J lost 5 bases, and 13 bases lay in between. The CDR3 is 14 residues long. The CDR3 reads CASSFDWGKTEAFF. In DNA form, the CDR3 reads TGCGCCAGCAGCTTTGACTGGGGGAAGACTGAAGCTTTCTTT. Full variable domain (missing parts from reference TRBV5-1 and TRBJ1-1): KAGVTQTPRYLIKTRGQQVTLSCSPISGHRSVSWYQQTPGQGLQFLFEYFSETQRNKGNFPGRFSGRQFSNSRSEMNVSTLELGDSALYLCASSFDWGKTEAFFGQGTRLTVV.

The chain has TRBV2 and TRBJ2-2, with D hard to call. The CDR3 consists of 13 residues. V gave up 6 bases and J gave up 4 bases, with 9 bases separating them. Germline assignment: CDR1 SNHLY and CDR2 FYNNEI. CDR3 in amino acids: CASSALFTGELFF. The CDR3 DNA sequence: TGTGCCAGCAGCGCCCTGTTCACCGGGGAGCTGTTTTTT.

This sequence joins TRBV9 and TRBJ2-7; TRBD2 might be the D (5 bases). V was pared by 4 bases and J by 0 bases, with 14 bases between. Germline V gives CDR1 SGDLS, CDR2 YYNGEE. This CDR3 is built from 15 residues. CDR3 nucleotide sequence: TGTGCCAGCAGCCGGACTCTCCATAGCTCCTACGAGCAGTACTTC. Residues: CASSRTLHSSYEQYF.

In DNA form, the CDR3 reads TGCGCCAGCGGCCCCGGGAGCGGGACGAACACCGGGGAGCTGTTTTTT. Its translation: CASGPGSGTNTGELFF. The chain couples TRBV5-1 to TRBJ2-2, with 7 bases that match TRBD2. Germline loops: CDR1 SGHRS, CDR2 YFSETQ. Germline trimming cut 7 bases from V and 0 bases from J; bases unmatched to any gene: 9. The CDR3 length is 16 residues.

CDR3: CASSLGQRGLYNEQFF. In nucleotides, the CDR3 is TGTGCCAGCAGCTTAGGGCAGCGGGGGTTATACAATGAGCAGTTCTTC. V is TRBV7-9 and J is TRBJ2-1; 8 bases map to TRBD2. The CDR3 extends over 16 amino acids. Looked up from germline, CDR1 is SEHNR and CDR2 is FQNEAQ (reference sequence). V was clipped by 1 base and J by 4 bases; unmatched bases: 6.

In DNA form, the CDR3 reads TGTGCCAGTAGTTCCACAGGGGATTGGTATGGCTACACCTTC. Its translation: CASSSTGDWYGYTF. This chain links TRBV19 with TRBJ1-2, with TRBD1 identical over 7 bases. The V and J ends lost 5 bases and 5 bases, in that order; junction bases with no gene match: 8. The CDR3 consists of 14 residues. Germline V CDR1 and CDR2: LNHDA, SQIVND (reference sequence).